Below, 18 T cell receptor beta chains from the same sample are listed, as sequenced in a study of blood T cell repertoires in COVID-19 (dated by TCRdb to about 2020). Receptor amplification or capture employed the immunoSEQ multiplex PCR assay. TCRdb took over this immuneACCESS table, retaining in-frame rearrangements with V and J assigned. Such tables are incomplete; in checked studies, under half of the missing clones stem from an unresolved V gene, and the remainder is unexplained. The sample records tens of thousands of clones, 65% to 85% of which are singletons. The ten largest clones represent about 25% of the sample. Sequencing input: peripheral blood. These receptors were obtained from a human donor in a cohort sampled during active COVID-19.

This clone turned up a few times. This rearrangement joins TRBV7-2 to TRBJ2-3, with D perhaps TRBD1 (5 bases). Germline loops: CDR1 SGHTA, CDR2 FQGNSA. Trimming removed 5 bases from V and 0 bases from J, with 15 bases in between. The CDR3 loop spans 16 amino acids. Here the CDR3 DNA reads TGTGCCAGCAGCGTTCAAAGTAGGGGCAGCACAGATACGCAGTATTTT. Translating it yields CASSVQSRGSTDTQYF.

The genes are TRBV19 and TRBJ2-5, with D perhaps matching TRBD1 (6 bases). Germline-derived CDR1 and CDR2 are LNHDA and SQIVND (reference sequence). The CDR3 totals 13 residues. V was cut by 6 bases and J by 5 bases, with 13 bases left in between. In DNA form, the CDR3 reads TGTGCCAGTAGCCGGACAGCAGGGGAGACCCAGTACTTC. It yields the protein CASSRTAGETQYF.

This clone appeared many times. V and J are TRBV5-1 and TRBJ2-1; 7 bases line up with TRBD2. V was clipped by 4 bases and J by 2 bases; unmatched bases: 9. This CDR3 has 16 amino acids. From germline, CDR1 is SGHRS and CDR2 YFSETQ. CDR3 DNA sequence: TGCGCCAGCAGCCCCGGACTAGATCGTCCCTACAATGAGCAGTTCTTC. Its translation is CASSPGLDRPYNEQFF.

The chain recombines TRBV4-1 with TRBJ1-5; D is perhaps TRBD1 (5 bases). V was cut by 3 bases and J by 6 bases, with 15 bases left in between. Per germline, CDR1 MGHRA and CDR2 YSYEKL. The CDR3 totals 15 residues. The DNA of the CDR3 is TGCGCCAGCAGCCACCAGGGAGGCACGATTCAGCCCCAGCATTTT. The encoded protein is CASSHQGGTIQPQHF.

The chain has TRBV9 and TRBJ1-4; D possibly corresponds to TRBD1 (6 bases). The length of the CDR3 is 14 residues. Germline CDR1 and CDR2: SGDLS and YYNGEE. The V and J ends lost 5 bases and 3 bases respectively, with 11 bases between them. In DNA, the CDR3 is TGTGCCAGCAGTAGGACAGCTTCTAATGAAAAACTGTTTTTT. Protein product: CASSRTASNEKLFF.

This clone was recorded only once. The chain employs TRBV10-3 and TRBJ1-5; D is unclear. The CDR3 contains 12 residues. Trimming shortened V by 10 bases and J by 0 bases, and 7 bases separated the two germline ends. Germline V gene data show CDR1 as ENHRY and CDR2 as SYGVKD. For the CDR3, the DNA is TGTGCCACCAAAGCTAGCAATCAGCCCCAGCATTTT. This translates into CATKASNQPQHF.

The chain links TRBV27 to TRBJ1-2, with TRBD1 as a possible D gene (5 bases). Per the germline V gene, CDR1 is MNHEY and CDR2 is SMNVEV (reference sequence). The V end lost 1 base, the J end lost 6 bases, and 12 bases lay between the germline ends. The CDR3 runs 14 residues. The CDR3 sequence is CASSLLVGPHGYTF. CDR3 in DNA: TGTGCCAGCAGTTTATTAGTGGGGCCTCATGGCTACACCTTC.

The chain couples TRBV5-4 to TRBJ2-1, with 8 bases fitting TRBD2. Germline trimming cut 4 bases from V and 7 bases from J; bases unmatched to any gene: 13. The CDR3 extends over 16 amino acids. Germline values: CDR1 SGHNT, CDR2 YYREEE (reference sequence). The DNA of the CDR3 is TGTGCCAGCAGCCCTCTGACTAGCGCTAAGGGTAATGAGCAGTTCTTC. It encodes CASSPLTSAKGNEQFF.

The gene calls are TRBV11-2 and TRBJ1-3, with a possible D match to TRBD1 (6 bases). This CDR3 region has 14 residues. V dropped 5 bases and J dropped 1 base, with 9 bases sitting between them. Per the germline V gene, CDR1 is SGHAT and CDR2 is FQNNGV. The CDR3 bases are TGTGCCAGCAGCCGCAGGGGTTCTGGAAACACCATATATTTT. Protein product: CASSRRGSGNTIYF.

The V and J genes are TRBV4-1 and TRBJ2-1, with D possibly TRBD2 on 6 matching bases. Trimming pared 7 bases from V and 4 bases from J, leaving 11 bases between. Germline V CDR1 and CDR2: MGHRA, YSYEKL. CDR3 length: 13 amino acids. CDR3: CASTGAGYNEQFF. CDR3 sequence (DNA): TGCGCCAGCACCGGGGCGGGATACAATGAGCAGTTCTTC.

The V gene is TRBV7-9, the J gene TRBJ1-3, with 7 bases matching TRBD1. The length of the CDR3 is 12 residues. CDR1 and CDR2 from the germline V gene are SEHNR and FQNEAQ (reference sequence). J lost 4 bases, V lost 8 bases, and 2 bases had no gene match. The chain's CDR3 is CASGTAGNTIYF. The DNA for the CDR3 is TGTGCCAGCGGGACAGCGGGAAACACCATATATTTT.

V gene TRBV3-1 (or the pseudogene TRBV3-2) combines with J gene TRBJ2-2; TRBD1 matches 10 bases. Germline CDR1 LGHDT, CDR2 YNNKEL (reference sequence). This CDR3 is 16 amino acids long. Losses at the gene ends were 3 bases for V and 3 bases for J; bases not matched to a gene: 4. As DNA, the CDR3 is TGTGCCAGCAGCCACCGGACAGGGGGGGACACCGGGGAGCTGTTTTTT. Amino acid sequence: CASSHRTGGDTGELFF.

This rearrangement joins TRBV18 to TRBJ1-5; tentatively, D is TRBD1 (5 bases). V gave up 1 base and J gave up 2 bases, with 9 bases separating them. This CDR3 has 15 residues. Germline V gene data show CDR1 as KGHSH and CDR2 as LQKENI. CDR3 residues: CASSPQGLGNQPQHF. CDR3 bases: TGTGCCAGCTCACCACAGGGGCTCGGCAATCAGCCCCAGCATTTT.

The chain joins TRBV2 to TRBJ2-7, with 7 bases lining up with TRBD1. The CDR3 extends over 14 amino acids. Germline-derived CDR1 and CDR2 are SNHLY and FYNNEI. Trimming at V came to 4 bases and at J to 5 bases, leaving 8 bases not matched to a gene. CDR3 in amino acids: CASSVWSGGDEQYF. For the CDR3, the DNA is TGTGCCAGCAGTGTGTGGTCAGGGGGTGACGAGCAGTACTTC. Filled out from reference TRBV2 and TRBJ2-7, the complete variable domain reads EPEVTQTPSHQVTQMGQEVILRCVPISNHLYFYWYRQILGQKVEFLVSFYNNEISEKSEIFDDQFSVERPDGSNFTLKIRSTKLEDSAMYFCASSVWSGGDEQYFGPGTRLTVT.

The gene calls are TRBV19 and TRBJ2-1; 8 bases are shared with TRBD1. Germline assignment: CDR1 LNHDA and CDR2 SQIVND (reference sequence). V shed 6 bases, J shed 8 bases, and the junction held 6 bases outside the gene matches. The CDR3 runs 13 residues. The CDR3 nucleotides read TGTGCCAGTAGCGGACAGGGTGGAGATGAGCAGTTCTTC. Amino acid sequence: CASSGQGGDEQFF. Drawing the rest from reference TRBV19 and TRBJ2-1, the complete variable domain is DGGITQSPKYLFRKEGQNVTLSCEQNLNHDAMYWYRQDPGQGLRLIYYSQIVNDFQKGDIAEGYSVSREKKESFPLTVTSAQKNPTAFYLCASSGQGGDEQFFGPGTRLTVL.

The J gene is TRBJ2-5, the V gene TRBV24-1; perhaps TRBD2 as D (5 bases). V lost 2 bases, J lost 5 bases, and 11 bases lay in between. The CDR3 sequence is 14 residues long. Germline-derived CDR1 and CDR2 are KGHDR and SFDVKD. Here the CDR3 DNA reads TGTGCCACCAGTGATTCGAGGGTAGGGGAGACCCAGTACTTC. Encoded protein: CATSDSRVGETQYF.

The V gene is TRBV5-1, the J gene TRBJ2-2; possible D gene TRBD2, 6 bases. The CDR3 has 14 residues. Germline CDR1 and CDR2: SGHRS and YFSETQ. The V end was cut by 4 bases, the J end by 2 bases, with 9 bases between. CDR3 sequence: CASSPGLNTGELFF. CDR3 sequence (DNA): TGCGCCAGCAGCCCGGGACTTAACACCGGGGAGCTGTTTTTT.

This clone was seen a single time. The V gene is TRBV30, the J gene TRBJ1-5; the D gene is possibly TRBD1 (5 bases). V was clipped by 1 base and J by 0 bases, with 10 bases between them. CDR1 is GTSNPN, CDR2 SVGIG, per germline (reference sequence). The CDR3 has 15 amino acids. CDR3 protein: CAWSANRISNQPQHF. CDR3 DNA sequence: TGTGCCTGGAGTGCTAACAGGATTAGCAATCAGCCCCAGCATTTT. The full variable domain, with the rest looked up from reference TRBV30 and TRBJ1-5, is SQTIHQWPATLVQPVGSPLSLECTVEGTSNPNLYWYRQAAGRGLQLLFYSVGIGQISSEVPQNLSASRPQDRQFILSSKKLLLSDSGFYLCAWSANRISNQPQHFGDGTRLSIL.